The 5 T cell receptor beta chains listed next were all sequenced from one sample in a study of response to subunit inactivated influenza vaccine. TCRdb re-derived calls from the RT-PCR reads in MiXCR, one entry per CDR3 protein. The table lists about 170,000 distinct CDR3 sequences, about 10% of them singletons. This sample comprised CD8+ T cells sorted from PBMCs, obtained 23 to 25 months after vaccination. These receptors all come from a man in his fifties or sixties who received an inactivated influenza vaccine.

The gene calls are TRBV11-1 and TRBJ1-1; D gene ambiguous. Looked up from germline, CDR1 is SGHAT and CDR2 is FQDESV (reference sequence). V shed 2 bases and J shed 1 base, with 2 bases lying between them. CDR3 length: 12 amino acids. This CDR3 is CASSLQNTEAFF. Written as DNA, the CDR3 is TGTGCCAGCAGCTTACAGAACACTGAAGCTTTCTTT.

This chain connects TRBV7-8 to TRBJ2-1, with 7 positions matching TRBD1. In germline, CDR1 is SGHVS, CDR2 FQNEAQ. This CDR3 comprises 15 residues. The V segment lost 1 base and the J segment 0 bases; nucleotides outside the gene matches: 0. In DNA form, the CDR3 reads TGTGCCAGCAGCTTAGACAGGGGCTCCTACAATGAGCAGTTCTTC. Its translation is CASSLDRGSYNEQFF.

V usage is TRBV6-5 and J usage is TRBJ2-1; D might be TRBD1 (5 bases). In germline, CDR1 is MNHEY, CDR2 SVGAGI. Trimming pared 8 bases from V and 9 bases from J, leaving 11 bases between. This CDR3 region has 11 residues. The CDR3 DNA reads TGTGCCAGCCTTTCAGGGTTTGAGCAGTTCTTC. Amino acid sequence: CASLSGFEQFF.

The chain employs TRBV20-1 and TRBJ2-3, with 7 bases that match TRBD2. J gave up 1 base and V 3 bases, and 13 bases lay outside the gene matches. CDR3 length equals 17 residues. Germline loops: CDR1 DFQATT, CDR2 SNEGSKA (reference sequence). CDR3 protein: CSARATSSSIRTDTQYF. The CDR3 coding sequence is TGCAGTGCTAGGGCGACTAGCTCCTCCATCCGCACAGATACGCAGTATTTT.

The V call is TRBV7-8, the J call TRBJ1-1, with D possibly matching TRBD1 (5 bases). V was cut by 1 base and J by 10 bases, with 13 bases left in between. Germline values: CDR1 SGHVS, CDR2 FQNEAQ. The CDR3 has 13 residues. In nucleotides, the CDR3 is TGTGCCAGCAGCTTAGTGTATAGGGGCGCAGCTTTCTTT. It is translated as CASSLVYRGAAFF.